This passage covers 13 T cell receptor beta chains from one sample sequenced in a study of cytomegalovirus exposure and HLA in healthy donors. Sequenced by immunoSEQ multiplex PCR; TCRdb stores in-frame clones only, minus some. The sample includes 300,000 to 400,000 clones, 80% to 90% of them seen just once. Sequences were obtained from PBMCs. These receptors all stem from a young woman in good health and CMV-seronegative.

The chain couples TRBV2 to TRBJ1-2, with D uncertain. The CDR3 sequence is 16 residues long. V was shortened by 2 bases and J by 0 bases, with 13 bases between the two germline ends. Germline values: CDR1 SNHLY, CDR2 FYNNEI. CDR3 nucleotides: TGTGCCAGCAGTGAAAACGTCCGGGATTCTAACTATGGCTACACCTTC. It translates to CASSENVRDSNYGYTF.

The chain joins TRBV30 to TRBJ2-5, with D possibly TRBD2 on 7 matching bases. The V gene lost 8 bases and the J gene lost 11 bases, with 21 bases spanning the gap. Germline lookup yields CDR1 GTSNPN and CDR2 SVGIG (reference sequence). The CDR3 runs to 12 residues. DNA of the CDR3: TGTGCCGGGGGGGCCGGGTTCCAAGAGCAGTACTTC. It specifies CAGGAGFQEQYF.

The chain joins TRBV2 to TRBJ2-3, with 8 positions matching TRBD2. Looked up from germline, CDR1 is SNHLY and CDR2 is FYNNEI. This CDR3 has 15 amino acids. J gave up 9 bases and V 1 base, and 9 bases lay outside the gene matches. CDR3 loop: CASSEVTGGDTTQYF. The CDR3 bases are TGTGCCAGCAGTGAAGTAACGGGAGGGGACACGACGCAGTATTTT.

This clone was observed a single time. The chain carries TRBV15 and TRBJ2-7; 12 bases fit TRBD1. This CDR3 comprises 17 residues. Unmatched junction bases numbered 11, after V lost 2 bases and J lost 6 bases. The germline V gene encodes CDR1 LNHNV and CDR2 YYDKDF (reference sequence). The CDR3 bases are TGTGCCACCAGCAGAACCACCGGGACAGGGGGCCGAGTCGAGCAGTACTTC. Protein: CATSRTTGTGGRVEQYF.

The CDR3 DNA reads TGTGCCAGCAGCTCCCCCCCGACAGGGTTGGGTGAAAAACTGTTTTTT. Translating it yields CASSSPPTGLGEKLFF. The rearrangement uses TRBV7-9 and TRBJ1-4, with 7 bases lining up with TRBD1. The ends lost 4 bases at V and 7 bases at J; junction bases unmatched: 12. The CDR3 spans 16 residues. CDR1 SEHNR and CDR2 FQNEAQ come from the germline V gene (reference sequence).

This chain joins TRBV13 and TRBJ2-5, with D possibly matching TRBD1 (6 bases). Deletions cut 5 bases from V and 5 bases from J, with 12 bases between. The CDR3 has 13 amino acids. Germline V lookup: CDR1 PRHDT, CDR2 FYEKMQ (reference sequence). The CDR3 loop reads CASSTGLRETQYF. CDR3 sequence (DNA): TGTGCCAGCAGCACAGGGTTGAGGGAGACCCAGTACTTC. The full variable domain, with the rest looked up from reference TRBV13 and TRBJ2-5, is AAGVIQSPRHLIKEKRETATLKCYPIPRHDTVYWYQQGPGQDPQFLISFYEKMQSDKGSIPDRFSAQQFSDYHSELNMSSLELGDSALYFCASSTGLRETQYFGPGTRLLVL.

V gene TRBV5-1 combines with J gene TRBJ2-2; D gene unclear. Trimming shortened V by 1 base and J by 4 bases, and 14 bases separated the two germline ends. From germline, CDR1 is SGHRS and CDR2 YFSETQ. The CDR3 consists of 16 residues. CDR3 DNA sequence: TGCGCCAGCAGCTTGCAAGTACGCGAGGTCACCGGGGAGCTGTTTTTT. As protein: CASSLQVREVTGELFF.

This clone was recorded only once. V is TRBV9 and J is TRBJ1-1; D uncertain. The V end lost 3 bases, the J end lost 1 base, and 10 bases lay between the germline ends. The CDR3 is made up of 14 amino acids. From germline, CDR1 is SGDLS and CDR2 YYNGEE. The CDR3 DNA follows: TGTGCCAGCAGCGAGAGGCTGGGGAACACTGAAGCTTTCTTT. Protein product: CASSERLGNTEAFF.

The J gene is TRBJ1-3, the V gene TRBV15; D uncertain. V dropped 0 bases and J dropped 5 bases, with 2 bases sitting between them. The CDR3 is made up of 12 amino acids. The V gene's germline CDR1 is LNHNV and CDR2 YYDKDF (reference sequence). The CDR3 loop is CATSRDRNTIYF. DNA for the CDR3: TGTGCCACCAGCAGAGATAGAAACACCATATATTTT.

The V and J genes are TRBV6-1 and TRBJ1-5, with a tentative D call TRBD1 (6 bases). This CDR3 is built from 13 residues. The V gene's germline CDR1 is MNHNS and CDR2 SASEGT. Trimming left V 11 bases short and J 2 bases short, with 13 bases between. This CDR3 is CAARGAGNQPQHF. CDR3 nucleotide sequence: TGTGCCGCCCGGGGGGCGGGCAATCAGCCCCAGCATTTT.

The gene calls are TRBV25-1 and TRBJ2-7, with 11 bases fitting TRBD2. The CDR3 consists of 17 residues. CDR1 is MGHDK and CDR2 is SYGVNS in the germline V gene. V lost 1 base, J lost 7 bases, and 12 bases stayed unmatched. CDR3 bases: TGTGCCAGCAGTGAATTCGCGGGGACTAGCGGTTTAGGGGAGCAGTACTTC. Protein: CASSEFAGTSGLGEQYF.

This rearrangement joins TRBV6-1 to TRBJ2-7; D is possibly TRBD1 (6 bases). Trimming pared 6 bases from V and 4 bases from J, leaving 10 bases between. Per germline, CDR1 MNHNS and CDR2 SASEGT. The CDR3 is made up of 12 amino acids. This CDR3 reads CASSSDSYEQYF. In DNA form, the CDR3 reads TGTGCCAGCAGCTCGGACAGTTACGAGCAGTACTTC.

This chain uses TRBV5-1 with TRBJ2-7, with TRBD1 matching 9 bases. Germline V lookup: CDR1 SGHRS, CDR2 YFSETQ. With V trimmed by 10 bases and J by 3 bases, 8 bases remained unmatched. This CDR3 spans 13 amino acids. CDR3: CAGLPGQGYEQYF. The CDR3 DNA follows: TGCGCCGGCCTACCGGGACAGGGCTACGAGCAGTACTTC.